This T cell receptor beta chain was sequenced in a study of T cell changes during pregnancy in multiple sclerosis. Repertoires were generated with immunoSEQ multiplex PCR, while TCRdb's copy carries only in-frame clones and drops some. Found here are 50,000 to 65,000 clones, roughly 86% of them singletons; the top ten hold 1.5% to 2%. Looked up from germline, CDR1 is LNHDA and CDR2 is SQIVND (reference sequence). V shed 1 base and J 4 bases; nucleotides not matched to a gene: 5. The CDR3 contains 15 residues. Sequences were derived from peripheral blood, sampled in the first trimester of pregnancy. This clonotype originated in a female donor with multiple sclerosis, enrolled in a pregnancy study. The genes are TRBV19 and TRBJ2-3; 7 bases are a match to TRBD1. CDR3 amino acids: CASSIGEGAADTQYF. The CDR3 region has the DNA TGTGCCAGTAGTATAGGCGAGGGGGCCGCAGATACGCAGTATTTT.